What follows are 30 T cell receptor beta chains derived from one specimen sequenced in a study of shared clonotypes between healthy human individuals. CD45RO-negative, CCR7-positively selected cells formed the naive CD8 fraction, excluding terminally differentiated effector memory CD45RA+ cells. TCRdb's copy holds only in-frame clones and misses some; the assay was immunoSEQ multiplex PCR. There are 760,000 or so clones in the sample; roughly 96% occur only once, and 0.2% to 0.25% lies in the top ten. The material sequenced was naive CD8+ T cells sorted from blood. The receptors here all came from a man aged 30 to 45 in good health.

The CDR3 loop reads CASSDSGSEQFF. The CDR3 DNA sequence: TGTGCCAGCAGCGATAGCGGGAGTGAGCAGTTCTTC. J is TRBJ2-1 and V is TRBV5-4; 9 positions agree with TRBD2. The CDR3 sequence is 12 residues long. Trimming at V came to 4 bases and at J to 9 bases, leaving 2 bases not matched to a gene. CDR1 is SGHNT and CDR2 is YYREEE in the germline V gene (reference sequence).

V is TRBV7-2 and J is TRBJ2-5, with D perhaps TRBD1 (6 bases). Germline CDR1 and CDR2: SGHTA and FQGNSA. CDR3 length equals 16 residues. V dropped 0 bases and J dropped 1 base, with 12 bases sitting between them. Here the CDR3 reads CASSLALGAIQETQYF. The DNA for the CDR3 is TGTGCCAGCAGCTTAGCGCTGGGGGCGATCCAAGAGACCCAGTACTTC.

Note on this clone: At the DNA level, this CDR3 is encoded by other sequences in the same sample as well. The rearrangement links TRBV27 to TRBJ2-6, with D unresolved. V was shortened by 0 bases and J by 0 bases, with 3 bases between the two germline ends. Germline loops: CDR1 MNHEY, CDR2 SMNVEV (reference sequence). The CDR3 extends over 15 amino acids. CDR3 bases: TGTGCCAGCAGTTTATCCCGCTCTGGGGCCAACGTCCTGACTTTC. Protein: CASSLSRSGANVLTF.

This chain joins TRBV7-9 and TRBJ2-4; D is possibly TRBD2 (6 bases). The length of the CDR3 is 15 residues. Germline-derived CDR1 and CDR2 are SEHNR and FQNEAQ (reference sequence). Deletions cut 5 bases from V and 0 bases from J, with 11 bases between. Written as DNA, the CDR3 is TGTGCCAGCAGCCCTAGCGCTTCAGCCAAAAACATTCAGTACTTC. It encodes CASSPSASAKNIQYF.

V is TRBV10-3 and J is TRBJ2-7; perhaps TRBD2 as D (6 bases). The length of the CDR3 is 16 residues. Germline V gene lookup returns CDR1 ENHRY and CDR2 SYGVKD. V was trimmed by 1 base and J by 4 bases, leaving 17 bases between them. The CDR3 DNA is TGTGCCATCAGTGAGTATGGCGGAGGGCCTTATTACGAGCAGTACTTC. Amino acids: CAISEYGGGPYYEQYF.

J is TRBJ1-5 and V is TRBV30; D ambiguous. Germline CDR1 and CDR2: GTSNPN and SVGIG (reference sequence). The CDR3 totals 15 residues. With 2 bases removed from V and 0 bases from J, the gap between germline ends came to 11 bases. CDR3 nucleotide sequence: TGTGCCTGGAGTCCTACCTCTTATAGCAATCAGCCCCAGCATTTT. This codes for CAWSPTSYSNQPQHF.

CDR3 in amino acids: CASRRADVKNEQFF. CDR3 sequence (DNA): TGTGCCAGCAGAAGGGCCGACGTTAAGAATGAGCAGTTCTTC. The V gene is TRBV27, the J gene TRBJ2-1; D remains ambiguous. Trimming shortened V by 6 bases and J by 7 bases, and 16 bases separated the two germline ends. The CDR3 consists of 14 residues. Germline V gene lookup returns CDR1 MNHEY and CDR2 SMNVEV (reference sequence).

This rearrangement joins TRBV15 to TRBJ2-1; TRBD2 is a possible D gene (6 bases). V was pared by 5 bases and J by 0 bases, with 17 bases between. Germline-derived CDR1 and CDR2 are LNHNV and YYDKDF (reference sequence). The CDR3 loop spans 17 amino acids. As DNA, the CDR3 is TGTGCCACCAGCTCGGTGGGGCGGGGTAGCTCCTACAATGAGCAGTTCTTC. It specifies CATSSVGRGSSYNEQFF.

This rearrangement joins TRBV4-3 to TRBJ2-1, with 10 nucleotides matching TRBD2. V was pared by 3 bases and J by 4 bases, with 12 bases of the junction left unmatched. Looked up from germline, CDR1 is LGHNA and CDR2 is YSLEER. This CDR3 comprises 18 residues. The CDR3 region is CASSHDWGLATNYNEQFF. In DNA form, the CDR3 reads TGCGCCAGCAGCCATGACTGGGGACTAGCGACTAATTACAATGAGCAGTTCTTC.

The rearrangement joins TRBV6-5 to TRBJ1-4; no clear D. The germline V gene has CDR1 MNHEY and CDR2 SVGAGI. The CDR3 runs to 14 residues. The ends were cut back, 0 bases at V and 10 bases at J, with 12 bases in the middle. The CDR3 DNA sequence: TGTGCCAGCAGTTACTCGGTGGACCCCCCAAAACTGTTTTTT. Translated: CASSYSVDPPKLFF.

The chain joins TRBV10-2 to TRBJ1-5; a possible D gene is TRBD1 (5 bases). Per germline, CDR1 WSHSY and CDR2 SAAADI. Trimming removed 2 bases at V and 7 bases at J, with 9 bases between. CDR3 length: 13 amino acids. The DNA of the CDR3 is TGCGCCAGCAGTGAGGTGAGGGGACAGCCCCAGCATTTT. It encodes CASSEVRGQPQHF.

V and J are TRBV5-5 and TRBJ1-5; D unclear. Trimming shortened V by 4 bases and J by 3 bases, and 8 bases separated the two germline ends. Germline CDR1 reads SGHKS; CDR2 reads YYEKEE (reference sequence). The CDR3 contains 13 residues. Here the CDR3 reads CASSLGANQPQHF. The CDR3 DNA reads TGTGCCAGCAGCCTGGGAGCCAATCAGCCCCAGCATTTT.

This chain links TRBV18 with TRBJ2-2; tentatively, D is TRBD1 (5 bases). This CDR3 contains 13 residues. CDR1 and CDR2 (germline): KGHSH, LQKENI. V lost 3 bases to trimming and J lost 4 bases, with 6 bases between them. DNA for the CDR3: TGTGCCAGCTCACCGACAGCCACCGGGGAGCTGTTTTTT. As protein: CASSPTATGELFF.

The genes are TRBV5-4 and TRBJ2-3, with 7 bases aligning to TRBD2. Germline CDR1 and CDR2: SGHNT and YYREEE (reference sequence). Germline trimming cut 1 base from V and 4 bases from J; bases unmatched to any gene: 6. The CDR3 runs 15 residues. The CDR3 sequence is CASSLRLAEPDTQYF. The CDR3 coding sequence is TGTGCCAGCAGCTTGAGACTAGCAGAACCAGATACGCAGTATTTT.

The chain employs TRBV27 and TRBJ2-7; 9 bases fit TRBD2. The germline CDR1 and CDR2 sequences are MNHEY and SMNVEV (reference sequence). Unmatched junction bases numbered 1, after V lost 1 base and J lost 0 bases. The CDR3 has 15 amino acids. CDR3 sequence: CASSLFSGSSYEQYF. The CDR3 DNA reads as TGTGCCAGCAGTTTATTTAGCGGGAGCTCCTACGAGCAGTACTTC.

The V gene is TRBV7-6, the J gene TRBJ2-1; 13 nucleotides line up with TRBD2. The CDR3 sequence is 15 residues long. Losses at the gene ends were 6 bases for V and 8 bases for J; bases not matched to a gene: 7. In germline, CDR1 is SGHVS, CDR2 FNYEAQ. This chain's CDR3 is CASSQTSGRLDEQFF. The CDR3, as DNA: TGTGCCAGCAGTCAGACTAGCGGGAGGTTGGATGAGCAGTTCTTC.

The J gene is TRBJ2-7, the V gene TRBV7-2, with 7 bases lining up with TRBD2. The CDR3 has 17 residues. Germline trimming cut 2 bases from V and 2 bases from J; bases unmatched to any gene: 12. Germline CDR1 reads SGHTA; CDR2 reads FQGNSA. The chain's CDR3 is CASSLLGMGLLAYEQYF. The CDR3 nucleotides read TGTGCCAGCAGCTTATTGGGTATGGGACTACTCGCCTACGAGCAGTACTTC.

The chain carries TRBV5-1 and TRBJ2-5; D perhaps matches TRBD2 (6 bases). V was shortened by 4 bases and J by 5 bases, with 15 bases between the two germline ends. Germline CDR1 and CDR2: SGHRS and YFSETQ. This CDR3 has 14 residues. CDR3 nucleotides: TGCGCCAGCAGCCTCTACCCGGGGGTGGAGACCCAGTACTTC. Protein product: CASSLYPGVETQYF.

The chain is built from TRBV30 and TRBJ1-5; unclear D gene. This CDR3 has 14 amino acids. Germline CDR1 reads GTSNPN; CDR2 reads SVGIG (reference sequence). V gave up 3 bases and J gave up 4 bases, with 13 bases separating them. CDR3 DNA sequence: TGTGCCTGGAGCCTTGAACCAGGAAATCAGCCCCAGCATTTT. Translating gives CAWSLEPGNQPQHF. The entire variable domain, with the rest obtained from reference TRBV30 and TRBJ1-5, is as follows: SQTIHQWPATLVQPVGSPLSLECTVEGTSNPNLYWYRQAAGRGLQLLFYSVGIGQISSEVPQNLSASRPQDRQFILSSKKLLLSDSGFYLCAWSLEPGNQPQHFGDGTRLSIL.

In its sample, this clone was seen once. This chain uses TRBV10-3 with TRBJ1-2; tentatively, D is TRBD1 (5 bases). Germline CDR1 and CDR2: ENHRY and SYGVKD. The CDR3 has 14 amino acids. V was cut by 2 bases and J by 8 bases, with 15 bases left in between. CDR3 sequence reads: CAISEGQGYAGYTF. The CDR3 nucleotides are TGTGCCATCAGTGAGGGGCAGGGTTATGCAGGCTACACCTTC.

V is TRBV7-9 and J is TRBJ2-5; D unresolved. This CDR3 is built from 14 residues. V was clipped by 5 bases and J by 0 bases, with 10 bases between them. Looked up from germline, CDR1 is SEHNR and CDR2 is FQNEAQ (reference sequence). CDR3 DNA sequence: TGTGCCAGCAGCGGGGTGGCAGACCAAGAGACCCAGTACTTC. Its translation is CASSGVADQETQYF. Looking up the rest from reference TRBV7-9 and TRBJ2-5 gives the full variable domain: DTGVSQNPRHKITKRGQNVTFRCDPISEHNRLYWYRQTLGQGPEFLTYFQNEAQLEKSRLLSDRFSAERPKGSFSTLEIQRTEQGDSAMYLCASSGVADQETQYFGPGTRLLVL.

This sequence joins TRBV29-1 and TRBJ2-1; a possible D gene is TRBD2 (6 bases). This CDR3 has 14 amino acids. Germline CDR1 is SQVTM and CDR2 is ANQGSEA. CDR3 in DNA: TGCGGGTGCCTAGCGCTGAGCTCCTACAATGAGCAGTTCTTC. It codes for CGCLALSSYNEQFF.

The rearrangement joins TRBV19 to TRBJ2-3; no reliable D call. The CDR3 runs 14 residues. Germline CDR1 is LNHDA and CDR2 is SQIVND (reference sequence). The germline V and J ends were trimmed by 5 bases and 0 bases, with 9 bases remaining between them. CDR3 in amino acids: CASSRPASTDTQYF. The CDR3 nucleotides are TGTGCCAGTAGTCGTCCGGCTAGCACAGATACGCAGTATTTT.

The J gene is TRBJ2-7, the V gene TRBV7-9; perhaps TRBD2 as D (5 bases). Germline V gene data show CDR1 as SEHNR and CDR2 as FQNEAQ (reference sequence). Deletions cut 4 bases from V and 3 bases from J, with 16 bases between. The CDR3 has 15 amino acids. The CDR3 DNA follows: TGTGCCAGCAGCTCGCCGTTAGCGAACAGCTACGAGCAGTACTTC. Protein sequence: CASSSPLANSYEQYF.

The chain has TRBV28 and TRBJ2-5; tentatively, D is TRBD1 (5 bases). V lost 5 bases and J lost 0, with 16 bases in between. CDR1 and CDR2 (germline): MDHEN, SYDVKM. The CDR3 runs to 16 residues. The CDR3 nucleotides are TGTGCCAGCAGTCCAGGTAGGGGAAGGGACCAAGAGACCCAGTACTTC. Translation: CASSPGRGRDQETQYF.

The chain has TRBV27 and TRBJ2-7; 9 nucleotides agree with TRBD1. The ends lost 3 bases at V and 4 bases at J; junction bases unmatched: 7. The CDR3 consists of 15 residues. Germline loops: CDR1 MNHEY, CDR2 SMNVEV (reference sequence). The CDR3 coding sequence is TGTGCCAGCAGTTTTCTGACAGGGGGTTTGTACGAGCAGTACTTC. Protein product: CASSFLTGGLYEQYF.

CDR3 bases: TGTGCCAGCAGCTTAGTGGGGCTGGAGCAAGAGACCCAGTACTTC. This codes for CASSLVGLEQETQYF. This sequence joins TRBV7-9 and TRBJ2-5; maybe TRBD1 (5 bases). The V end lost 1 base, the J end lost 2 bases, and 11 bases lay between the germline ends. Germline V gene sequence: CDR1 SEHNR, CDR2 FQNEAQ (reference sequence). The CDR3 contains 15 residues.

This chain uses TRBV7-9 with TRBJ1-2; possibly TRBD1 for D (5 bases). The V end was cut by 3 bases, the J end by 2 bases, with 19 bases between. Germline V gene data show CDR1 as SEHNR and CDR2 as FQNEAQ (reference sequence). CDR3 size: 17 residues. CDR3 protein: CASSFLGLEDRNYGYTF. CDR3 DNA sequence: TGTGCCAGCAGCTTCCTGGGGCTTGAGGATCGGAACTATGGCTACACCTTC.

J is TRBJ1-2 and V is TRBV5-1; no definite D call. CDR3 length equals 12 residues. CDR1 is SGHRS, CDR2 YFSETQ, per germline. Trimming cost V 3 bases and J 5 bases, with 8 bases left between them. CDR3 DNA: TGCGCCAGCAGCTCGGAGGAGTATGGCTACACCTTC. This translates into CASSSEEYGYTF.

This sequence joins TRBV28 and TRBJ2-7, with a possible D match to TRBD2 (6 bases). The CDR3 length is 17 residues. Germline V CDR1 and CDR2: MDHEN, SYDVKM. V gave up 2 bases and J gave up 2 bases, with 19 bases separating them. This chain's CDR3 is CASSLRESGYSTYEQYF. As DNA, the CDR3 is TGTGCCAGCAGTTTAAGGGAAAGCGGGTATTCTACCTACGAGCAGTACTTC. The full variable domain, rest sourced from reference TRBV28 and TRBJ2-7, is DVKVTQSSRYLVKRTGEKVFLECVQDMDHENMFWYRQDPGLGLRLIYFSYDVKMKEKGDIPEGYSVSREKKERFSLILESASTNQTSMYLCASSLRESGYSTYEQYFGPGTRLTVT.